The 16 T cell receptor beta chains below come from one sample, sequenced in a study of cytomegalovirus exposure and HLA in healthy donors. The PCR contained 60 Vbeta and 13 Jbeta primers. Measured with immunoSEQ multiplex PCR; TCRdb has only the in-frame clones, and not every one. This table holds under 200,000 clones, 70% to 90% found once. What was sequenced was PBMCs. Source of these receptors: a woman aged 18 to 35 in good health and CMV-seronegative.

This chain connects TRBV6-5 to TRBJ1-3; the D is unclear. Germline loops: CDR1 MNHEY, CDR2 SVGAGI. Trimming took off 5 bases at V and 0 bases at J, with 5 bases between the two ends. This CDR3 has 13 residues. The CDR3 spells CASSVSSGNTIYF. The CDR3, as DNA: TGTGCCAGCAGTGTGAGCTCTGGAAACACCATATATTTT.

The chain couples TRBV28 to TRBJ1-1; tentative D call: TRBD1 (5 bases). This CDR3 is built from 14 residues. With 3 bases removed from V and 11 bases from J, the gap between germline ends came to 19 bases. Germline values: CDR1 MDHEN, CDR2 SYDVKM. The CDR3: CASSLGTRFSEAFF. For the CDR3, the DNA is TGTGCCAGCAGTTTGGGGACTCGATTCAGCGAGGCTTTCTTT.

The chain combines TRBV15 with TRBJ1-2; 7 bases align to TRBD1. The length of the CDR3 is 12 residues. Losses at the gene ends were 2 bases for V and 10 bases for J; bases not matched to a gene: 4. Germline V lookup: CDR1 LNHNV, CDR2 YYDKDF (reference sequence). CDR3 nucleotides: TGTGCCACCAGCAGATCTACAGGGGACTACACCTTC. This codes for CATSRSTGDYTF. Combining the CDR3 with reference TRBV15 and TRBJ1-2 gives the whole variable domain DAMVIQNPRYQVTQFGKPVTLSCSQTLNHNVMYWYQQKSSQAPKLLFHYYDKDFNNEADTPDNFQSRRPNTSFCFLDIRSPGLGDTAMYLCATSRSTGDYTFGSGTRLTVV.

The chain recombines TRBV2 with TRBJ1-4; TRBD1 matches at 9 bases. The CDR3 consists of 14 residues. The trim removed 7 bases at V and 6 bases at J, leaving 6 bases unmatched. CDR1 SNHLY and CDR2 FYNNEI come from the germline V gene. This CDR3 reads CASNDRGVDEKLFF. For the CDR3, the DNA is TGTGCCAGCAACGACAGGGGGGTAGATGAAAAACTGTTTTTT. The full variable domain, its missing parts supplied by reference TRBV2 and TRBJ1-4, is EPEVTQTPSHQVTQMGQEVILRCVPISNHLYFYWYRQILGQKVEFLVSFYNNEISEKSEIFDDQFSVERPDGSNFTLKIRSTKLEDSAMYFCASNDRGVDEKLFFGSGTQLSVL.

The rearrangement uses TRBV5-8 and TRBJ2-1, with 10 bases identical to TRBD2. The V segment lost 4 bases and the J segment 4 bases; nucleotides outside the gene matches: 5. The CDR3 consists of 15 residues. Looked up from germline, CDR1 is SGHTS and CDR2 is YDEGEE. CDR3 loop: CASSRGLATYNEQFF. The CDR3 DNA reads as TGTGCCAGCAGCCGGGGACTAGCGACATACAATGAGCAGTTCTTC.

This chain connects TRBV25-1 to TRBJ1-5, with 8 bases matching TRBD1. The length of the CDR3 is 13 residues. The V gene's germline CDR1 is MGHDK and CDR2 SYGVNS. V lost 7 bases, J lost 2 bases, and 1 base stayed unmatched. CDR3 in amino acids: CASTDRGNQPQHF. In nucleotides, the CDR3 is TGTGCCAGCACGGACAGGGGCAATCAGCCCCAGCATTTT.

This chain links TRBV7-2 with TRBJ2-1, with D perhaps matching TRBD1 (7 bases). The V end was cut by 4 bases, the J end by 10 bases, with 11 bases between. CDR3 size: 12 residues. The germline CDR1 and CDR2 sequences are SGHTA and FQGNSA. CDR3 in amino acids: CASSSAGGEQFF. In nucleotides, the CDR3 is TGTGCCAGCAGCTCGGCAGGGGGGGAGCAGTTCTTC.

The chain links TRBV27 to TRBJ2-2, with 10 bases identical to TRBD2. Germline V lookup: CDR1 MNHEY, CDR2 SMNVEV (reference sequence). The CDR3 length is 15 residues. V shed 6 bases and J 4 bases; nucleotides not matched to a gene: 5. This CDR3 reads CASRVLAGVTGELFF. CDR3 nucleotide sequence: TGTGCCAGCAGGGTTCTAGCGGGAGTCACCGGGGAGCTGTTTTTT.

V gene TRBV6-1 combines with J gene TRBJ2-7, with D tentatively TRBD1 (5 bases). Germline CDR1 and CDR2: MNHNS and SASEGT. This CDR3 contains 14 residues. Deletions cut 10 bases from V and 6 bases from J, with 22 bases between. The CDR3 region is CATPGDQRGVEQYF. CDR3 coding DNA: TGTGCCACCCCAGGCGATCAAAGGGGCGTCGAGCAGTACTTC.

The chain employs TRBV5-1 and TRBJ2-2; tentative D call: TRBD2 (6 bases). CDR3 length equals 16 residues. The V end was cut by 0 bases, the J end by 5 bases, with 14 bases between. Germline CDR1 reads SGHRS; CDR2 reads YFSETQ. The CDR3 DNA follows: TGCGCCAGCAGCTTGGCGGCCCAGGCGGGGACCGGGGAGCTGTTTTTT. Protein: CASSLAAQAGTGELFF.

The sample holds a few counts of this clone. The chain combines TRBV4-3 with TRBJ2-2; a weak D match, TRBD1 (5 bases). The CDR3 consists of 16 residues. Germline V gene sequence: CDR1 LGHNA, CDR2 YSLEER. The germline V and J ends were trimmed by 0 bases and 4 bases, with 12 bases remaining between them. The CDR3 DNA sequence: TGCGCCAGCAGCCAAGATCGGTTCAGGGCCACCGGGGAGCTGTTTTTT. This codes for CASSQDRFRATGELFF.

V and J are TRBV28 and TRBJ2-7; a possible D gene is TRBD2 (6 bases). The CDR3 has 14 residues. Trimming took 5 bases from V and 6 from J, leaving 17 bases between them. CDR1 is MDHEN and CDR2 is SYDVKM in the germline V gene. The CDR3 loop is CASSPRTGVGEQYF. The CDR3 DNA reads as TGTGCCAGCAGTCCACGAACGGGAGTAGGCGAGCAGTACTTC.

A few counts support this clone. The chain is built from TRBV30 and TRBJ1-1; TRBD1 is a possible D gene (6 bases). This CDR3 has 13 amino acids. Trimming stripped 2 bases from V and 1 base from J, with 8 bases between. Germline V gene data show CDR1 as GTSNPN and CDR2 as SVGIG (reference sequence). The CDR3 coding sequence is TGTGCCTGGAGTTACAGGGAGAACACTGAAGCTTTCTTT. Translated, it gives CAWSYRENTEAFF.

This sequence joins TRBV27 and TRBJ2-3; 7 nucleotides align to TRBD2. The germline gives CDR1 MNHEY, CDR2 SMNVEV (reference sequence). V was pared by 11 bases and J by 0 bases, with 11 bases of the junction left unmatched. This CDR3 is 15 amino acids long. The CDR3 nucleotides are TGTGCCGGATATACGGGAGGTGCAAGCACAGATACGCAGTATTTT. Its protein is CAGYTGGASTDTQYF.

This clone was seen just once. The chain combines TRBV28 with TRBJ2-5; 14 positions agree with TRBD2. The end of the DNA fits TRBJ2-7 better, so the J call may be wrong. Germline CDR1 and CDR2: MDHEN and SYDVKM. There are 15 residues in the CDR3. The CDR3 protein is CASLPGLAGVDEQYF. CDR3 nucleotides: TGTGCCAGCTTGCCGGGACTAGCGGGAGTGGACGAGCAGTACTTC.

The chain combines TRBV10-1 with TRBJ2-1, with D possibly TRBD2 on 5 matching bases. CDR3 length equals 12 residues. The germline V gene has CDR1 WNHNN and CDR2 SYGVQD (reference sequence). V lost 4 bases to trimming and J lost 9 bases, with 10 bases between them. The CDR3 sequence: CASSVSGSEQFF. CDR3 nucleotide sequence: TGCGCCAGCAGTGTTTCGGGAAGTGAGCAGTTCTTC.